Sequencing of this T cell receptor (beta chain) was carried out in a study of shared clonotypes between healthy human individuals. Study-wide results and caveats: Even with large depth, rarefaction showed that sorted-subset sequencing was incomplete. All-four-donor shared clonotypes had higher generation probabilities than non-shared clonotypes did. In this cohort, only blood was sampled, and tissue repertoires likely differ.

The germline V gene has CDR1 SGHRS and CDR2 YFSETQ. The CDR3 runs to 15 residues. V was pared by 2 bases and J by 7 bases, with 9 bases of the junction left unmatched. Comment on this clone: Antigen specificity is unknown.

Per the authors' pipeline: ImmunoSEQ yielded junction-only sequences lacking quality scores, so filtering differed. Assay used: immunoSEQ multiplex PCR; TCRdb lists only in-frame clones, some missing. That table is the source of V, J and clone size, and D and trimming were worked out from the DNA. Among 1,400,000 or so clones listed, around 98.5% were seen once. Sequencing was carried out using naive CD4+ T cells sorted from blood. Subset meaning: CD45RA+ positively selected. The receptor was isolated from a young man in good health. The chain employs TRBV5-1 and TRBJ2-1; 7 nucleotides match TRBD1. CDR3 residues: CASSFWGQSANEQFF. The CDR3 DNA follows: TGCGCCAGCAGCTTTTGGGGACAGAGCGCAAATGAGCAGTTCTTC.